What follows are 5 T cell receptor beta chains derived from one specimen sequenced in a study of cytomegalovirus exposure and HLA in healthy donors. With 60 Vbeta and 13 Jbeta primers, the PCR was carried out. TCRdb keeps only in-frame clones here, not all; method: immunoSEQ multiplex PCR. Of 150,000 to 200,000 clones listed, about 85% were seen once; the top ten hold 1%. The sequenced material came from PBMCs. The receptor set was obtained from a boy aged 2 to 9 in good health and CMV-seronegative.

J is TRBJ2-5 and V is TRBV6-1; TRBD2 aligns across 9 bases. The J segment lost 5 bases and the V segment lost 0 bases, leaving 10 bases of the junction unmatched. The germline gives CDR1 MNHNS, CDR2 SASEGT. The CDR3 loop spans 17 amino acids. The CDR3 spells CASSEAGWREGQETQYF. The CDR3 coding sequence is TGTGCCAGCAGTGAAGCCGGATGGCGGGAGGGCCAGGAGACCCAGTACTTC.

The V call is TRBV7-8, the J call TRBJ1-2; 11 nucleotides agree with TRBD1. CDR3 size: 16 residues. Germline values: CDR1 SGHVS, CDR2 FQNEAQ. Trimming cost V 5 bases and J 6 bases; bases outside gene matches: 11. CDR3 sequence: CASSPWGGQGANGYTF. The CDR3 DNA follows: TGTGCCAGCAGCCCCTGGGGAGGACAGGGGGCAAATGGCTACACCTTC.

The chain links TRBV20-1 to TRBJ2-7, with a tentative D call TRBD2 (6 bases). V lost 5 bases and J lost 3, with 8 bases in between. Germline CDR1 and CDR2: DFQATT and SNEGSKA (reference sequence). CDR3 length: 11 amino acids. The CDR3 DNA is TGCAGTGCTGGGACTCTCTACGAGCAGTACTTC. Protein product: CSAGTLYEQYF.

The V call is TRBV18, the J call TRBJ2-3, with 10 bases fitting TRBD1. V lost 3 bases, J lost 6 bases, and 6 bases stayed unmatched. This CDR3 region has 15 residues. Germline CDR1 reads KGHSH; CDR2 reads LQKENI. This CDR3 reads CASSPRQGAGDTQYF. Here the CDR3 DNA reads TGTGCCAGCTCACCCCGACAGGGGGCAGGGGATACGCAGTATTTT.

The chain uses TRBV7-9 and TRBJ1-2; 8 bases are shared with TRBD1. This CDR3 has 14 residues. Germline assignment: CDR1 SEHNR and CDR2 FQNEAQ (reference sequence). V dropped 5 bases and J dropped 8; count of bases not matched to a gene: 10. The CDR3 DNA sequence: TGTGCCAGCAGCCTACGACAGGGGCAGTACGGCTACACCTTC. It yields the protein CASSLRQGQYGYTF.